A single sample is the source of the 2 T cell receptor beta chains below, sequenced in a study of T cell repertoires in aging, cancer and after chemotherapy. A mixed TRB-A/B primer pool amplified rearranged TRB by multiplex touch-down PCR. TCRdb redid the calling of the multiplex PCR reads with MiXCR, one entry per CDR3 protein. Of almost 2,500 distinct CDR3 sequences listed, roughly 26% are singletons. Amplification of TCR beta used genomic DNA extracted from peripheral blood. Sequences were obtained from blood. The receptors derive from a human donor in good health.

This clonotype is large. The gene calls are TRBV27 and TRBJ1-6; unclear D gene. The CDR3 is 15 residues long. Germline assignment: CDR1 MNHEY and CDR2 SMNVEV (reference sequence). V shed 6 bases and J shed 0 bases, with 9 bases lying between them. The CDR3 reads CASRAASSYNSPLHF. In DNA form, the CDR3 reads TGTGCCAGCAGGGCGGCTAGCTCCTATAATTCACCCCTCCACTTT.

The V and J genes are TRBV6-4 and TRBJ2-2, with TRBD2 as a possible D gene (9 bases). The CDR3 totals 17 residues. The V gene lost 0 bases and the J gene lost 6 bases, with 17 bases spanning the gap. The germline gives CDR1 MRHNA, CDR2 SNTAGT. CDR3 sequence: CASSDSTGASGAGELFF. The CDR3 region has the DNA TGTGCCAGCAGTGACTCGACAGGGGCTAGCGGGGCCGGGGAGCTGTTTTTT.